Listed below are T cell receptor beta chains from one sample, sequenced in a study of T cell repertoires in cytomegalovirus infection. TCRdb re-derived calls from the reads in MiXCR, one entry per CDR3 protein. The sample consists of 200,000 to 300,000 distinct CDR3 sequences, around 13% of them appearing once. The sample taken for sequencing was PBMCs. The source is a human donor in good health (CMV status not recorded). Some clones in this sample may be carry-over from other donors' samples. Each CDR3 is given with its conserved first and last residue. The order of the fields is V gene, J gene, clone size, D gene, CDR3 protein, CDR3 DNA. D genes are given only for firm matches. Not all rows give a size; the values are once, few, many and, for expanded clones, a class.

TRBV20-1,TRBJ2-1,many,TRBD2,CSALGAGGFYNEQFF,TGCAGTGCCCTCGGAGCGGGGGGGTTCTACAATGAGCAGTTCTTC
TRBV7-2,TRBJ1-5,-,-,CASSFFGQSNQPQHF,TGTGCCAGCAGCTTCTTCGGACAGAGCAATCAGCCCCAGCATTTT
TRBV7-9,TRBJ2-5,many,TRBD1,CASSFGTGSAETQYF,TGTGCCAGCAGCTTCGGGACAGGGTCGGCTGAGACCCAGTACTTC
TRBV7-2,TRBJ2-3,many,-,CASSSDQAGTQYF,TGTGCCAGCAGTTCTGACCAGGCTGGTACGCAGTATTTT
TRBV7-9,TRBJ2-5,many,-,CASRMNALGQETQYF,TGTGCCAGCAGAATGAATGCTTTGGGGCAAGAGACCCAGTACTTC
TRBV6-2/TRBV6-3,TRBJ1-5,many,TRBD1,CASSPRDRGYQPQHF,TGTGCCAGCAGTCCCCGGGACAGGGGATATCAGCCCCAGCATTTT
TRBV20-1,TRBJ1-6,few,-,CSDITLTVGDNSPLHF,TGCAGTGATATCACCCTGACAGTCGGAGATAATTCACCCCTCCACTTT
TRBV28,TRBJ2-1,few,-,CASLPRRGYNEQFF,TGTGCCAGCCTCCCCCGCCGCGGGTACAATGAGCAGTTCTTC
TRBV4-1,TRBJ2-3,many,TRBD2,CASSTQGLAGMTDTQYF,TGCGCCAGCAGCACCCAGGGACTAGCGGGGATGACAGATACGCAGTATTTT
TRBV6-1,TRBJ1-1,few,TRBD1,CASSRLYFGDRVNTEAFF,TGTGCCAGCAGCCGATTATACTTCGGGGACAGGGTTAACACTGAAGCTTTCTTT
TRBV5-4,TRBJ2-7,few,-,CASTLGGQGKSYEQYF,TGTGCCAGCACCCTCGGCGGGCAGGGGAAGTCCTACGAGCAGTACTTC
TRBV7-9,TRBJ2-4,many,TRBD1,CASSWDRNLGDIQYF,TGTGCCAGCAGCTGGGACAGGAATTTGGGGGACATTCAGTACTTC
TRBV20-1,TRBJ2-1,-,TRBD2,CSAREGPSGISYNEQFF,TGCAGTGCTAGAGAAGGCCCTAGCGGTATATCCTACAATGAGCAGTTCTTC
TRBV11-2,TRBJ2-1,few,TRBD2,CASSLVPSSGRRSNEQFF,TGTGCCAGCAGCTTAGTCCCCTCTAGCGGGAGGCGGTCAAATGAGCAGTTCTTC
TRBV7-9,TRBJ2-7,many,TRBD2,CASSREAGTSFLYEQYF,TGTGCCAGCAGCCGCGAAGCCGGGACTAGCTTTCTTTACGAGCAGTACTTC
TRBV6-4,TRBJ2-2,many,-,CASSPTISGELFF,TGTGCCAGCAGCCCTACCATCTCCGGGGAGCTGTTTTTT
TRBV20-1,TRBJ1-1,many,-,CSARDLRIVGEAFF,TGCAGTGCTAGAGATCTGAGGATAGTGGGTGAAGCTTTCTTT
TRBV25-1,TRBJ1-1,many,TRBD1,CASSESGTGGWTEAFF,TGTGCCAGCAGTGAATCCGGGACAGGGGGATGGACTGAAGCTTTCTTT
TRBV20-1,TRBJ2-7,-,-,CSARDSTYEQYF,TGCAGTGCTAGGGACTCCACCTACGAGCAGTACTTC
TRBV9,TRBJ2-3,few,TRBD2,CASGRRGGPTDTQYF,TGTGCCAGCGGTCGGCGGGGGGGCCCCACAGATACGCAGTATTTT
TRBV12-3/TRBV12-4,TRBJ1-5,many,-,CASSGVNSNQPQHF,TGTGCCAGCTCAGGGGTTAATAGCAATCAGCCCCAGCATTTT
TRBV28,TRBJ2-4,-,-,CASSLYGSEAKNIQYF,TGTGCCAGCAGTTTATACGGTAGCGAGGCCAAAAACATTCAGTACTTC
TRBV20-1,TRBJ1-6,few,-,CSATARETYNSPLHF,TGCAGTGCTACCGCCCGAGAGACCTATAATTCACCCCTCCACTTT
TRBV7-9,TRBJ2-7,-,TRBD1,CASSLPTGQGPSYEQYF,TGTGCCAGCAGCTTACCTACAGGACAGGGTCCCTCCTACGAGCAGTACTTC